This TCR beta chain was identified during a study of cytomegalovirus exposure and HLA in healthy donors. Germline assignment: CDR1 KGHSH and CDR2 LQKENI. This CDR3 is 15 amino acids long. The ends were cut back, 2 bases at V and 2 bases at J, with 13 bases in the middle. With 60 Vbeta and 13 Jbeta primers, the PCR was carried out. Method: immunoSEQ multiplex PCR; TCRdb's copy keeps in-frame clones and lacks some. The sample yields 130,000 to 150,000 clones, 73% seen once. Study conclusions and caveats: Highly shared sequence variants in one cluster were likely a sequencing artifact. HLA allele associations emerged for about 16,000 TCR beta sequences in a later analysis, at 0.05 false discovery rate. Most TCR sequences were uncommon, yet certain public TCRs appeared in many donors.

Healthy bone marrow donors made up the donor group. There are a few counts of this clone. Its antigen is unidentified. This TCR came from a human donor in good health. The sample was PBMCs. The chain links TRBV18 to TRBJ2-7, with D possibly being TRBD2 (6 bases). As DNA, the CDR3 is TGTGCCAGCTCACCAGGAGGGACTTTCACCTACGAGCAGTACTTC. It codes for CASSPGGTFTYEQYF.